This T cell receptor beta chain was documented in a study of blood T cell repertoires in COVID-19. Study as a whole: T cells, B-cell-depleted T cells, or PBMCs provided the cDNA or gDNA that served as material.

CDR1 is SGHRS and CDR2 is YFSETQ in the germline V gene. V was cut by 0 bases and J by 4 bases, with 10 bases left in between. The CDR3 covers 14 residues. Some clones are missing from TCRdb's copy, which holds only in-frame ones; the method was immunoSEQ multiplex PCR. The table includes under 60,000 clones, around 90% detected once. The chain combines TRBV5-1 with TRBJ1-1, with a weak D call TRBD1 (6 bases). What was sequenced was peripheral blood. The clonotype originates from a human donor with active COVID-19. The donor label of this sample is uncertain. The CDR3 is CASSLVGGATEAFF. CDR3 DNA: TGCGCCAGCAGCTTGGTAGGGGGGGCCACTGAAGCTTTCTTT. Filled out from reference TRBV5-1 and TRBJ1-1, the complete variable domain reads KAGVTQTPRYLIKTRGQQVTLSCSPISGHRSVSWYQQTPGQGLQFLFEYFSETQRNKGNFPGRFSGRQFSNSRSEMNVSTLELGDSALYLCASSLVGGATEAFFGQGTRLTVV.